The rows below give T cell receptor beta chains drawn from one sample of a study of T cell responses to AZD1222 COVID-19 vaccine. The method was immunoSEQ multiplex PCR; TCRdb's version includes in-frame clones alone and lacks a portion of them. The table has 63,000 or so clones, 85% seen once. The sequencing used peripheral blood, collected on day 0 of AZD1222 vaccination. The receptors originated from an adult in good health. CDR3s include the opening cysteine and the closing phenylalanine or tryptophan.

CDR3 protein | J gene | V gene | CDR3 length
CASSVEGTSVMDTQYF | TRBJ2-3 | TRBV9 | 16
CASSQGRGSNSPLHF | TRBJ1-6 | TRBV3-1/TRBV3-2 | 15
CASSPTGATEAFF | TRBJ1-1 | TRBV7-9 | 13
CASSYSGDQETQYF | TRBJ2-5 | TRBV5-1 | 14
CASSMNTGTYTDTQYF | TRBJ2-3 | TRBV5-6 | 16
CAWSVWGRNYEQYF | TRBJ2-7 | TRBV30 | 14
CASSLWQFSGANVLTF | TRBJ2-6 | TRBV5-1 | 16
CASSRSSGGLNTEAFF | TRBJ1-1 | TRBV5-8 | 16
CASQEGTEAFF | TRBJ1-1 | TRBV6-5 | 11
CASADISLNTEAFF | TRBJ1-1 | TRBV27 | 14
CASSLEFTGGNEKLFF | TRBJ1-4 | TRBV28 | 16
CASTINKQTYGYTF | TRBJ1-2 | TRBV2 | 14
CASTKGRGRGANGYTF | TRBJ1-2 | TRBV13 | 16
CASSAFPDGYTF | TRBJ1-2 | TRBV6-1 | 12
CASSVGQATEAFF | TRBJ1-1 | TRBV9 | 13
CASSVGRGRNKETQYF | TRBJ2-5 | TRBV9 | 16
CASSISLPDRGGSPLHF | TRBJ1-6 | TRBV27 | 17
CASSESWHRWSNSPLHF | TRBJ1-6 | TRBV10-1 | 17
CASRSGVNIQYF | TRBJ2-4 | TRBV28 | 12
CASSTTGGNNSPLHF | TRBJ1-6 | TRBV9 | 15
CASSQLQYNSPLHF | TRBJ1-6 | TRBV3-1/TRBV3-2 | 14
CASSLFSGFGANVLTF | TRBJ2-6 | TRBV27 | 16
CASSLGGMGSSYEQYF | TRBJ2-7 | TRBV28 | 16
CASSYTGMPLREQYF | TRBJ2-7 | TRBV6-5 | 15
CASSPTTEPYEQYF | TRBJ2-7 | TRBV6-6 | 14
CASSPLGLNQPQHF | TRBJ1-5 | TRBV18 | 14